This T cell receptor (beta chain) was documented in a study of identifying expanded T cells in peripheral blood. As concerns this clone: Its specificity is unknown.

The assay was immunoSEQ multiplex PCR, and TCRdb's table has in-frame clones only and misses some. The repertoire consists of about 100,000 clones, with more than 70% occurring once and the leading ten covering 13% to 15%. Study-wide results and caveats: Differentially abundant clones: 0.95 to 1.5 between replicates, 15 to 17 at two to three weeks, around 19 at four. Across healthy donors, higher total template counts meant significantly greater roughly two-week count variance.

Healthy donors had no documented immune events, such as infections, while sampled. Per germline, CDR1 MNHEY and CDR2 SMNVEV (reference sequence). The CDR3 sequence is 16 residues long. The V end lost 2 bases, the J end lost 4 bases, and 18 bases lay between the germline ends. Sequenced input: blood. The chain is built from TRBV27 and TRBJ2-7, with D tentatively TRBD1 or TRBD2 (5 bases each). The receptor was isolated from a person between 18 and 69 years old in good health. CDR3 sequence: CASSLREGPPGYEQYF. As DNA, the CDR3 is TGTGCCAGCAGTTTAAGAGAGGGCCCCCCAGGGTACGAGCAGTACTTC.